This T cell receptor beta chain originates from a study of shared clonotypes between healthy human individuals. The assay was immunoSEQ multiplex PCR, and TCRdb's table has in-frame clones only and misses some. The data show some 2,000,000 clones, 90% to 95% seen once. V was cut by 4 bases and J by 2 bases, with 17 bases left in between. Germline CDR1 and CDR2: MNHNS and SASEGT. The CDR3 sequence is 16 residues long. This chain links TRBV6-1 with TRBJ1-2; D gene unclear. This TCR derives from a man between 18 and 29 years old in good health. The sequencing sample was made of naive CD4+ T cells sorted from blood. The subset here: CD45RA+ positively selected. CDR3 sequence reads: CASSGLGETKNYGYTF. The CDR3 DNA is TGTGCCAGCAGTGGGTTAGGCGAGACGAAAAACTATGGCTACACCTTC.